The TCR beta chain described here comes from a study of cytomegalovirus exposure and HLA in healthy donors. Study at large: The use of the same platform for the 130 or so validation repertoires and the roughly 700 first-cohort repertoires was reported by a later analysis.

J lost 0 bases, V lost 5 bases, and 2 bases had no gene match. The CDR3 contains 15 residues. Germline V CDR1 and CDR2: LNHDA, SQIVND (reference sequence). On this clone itself: Antigen: not known.

Whole-study results and caveats: CMV antigen specificity was confirmed in vitro for a few CMV-associated chains. Listed as cytomegalovirus-associated were 164 TCR beta chains. The majority of TCR sequences were rare, yet some public TCRs appeared in many donors.

Assay: immunoSEQ multiplex PCR; the TCRdb copy retains only in-frame clones and omits some. Of around 300,000 clones in the sample, approximately 83% are singletons; the top ten hold 1%. Specimen: PBMCs. The V and J genes are TRBV19 and TRBJ2-2, with TRBD2 matching over 8 bases. The sequence was obtained from a woman aged 18-29 years in good health and CMV-seronegative. CDR3 sequence reads: CASSPSGSNTGELFF. CDR3 in DNA: TGTGCCAGTAGTCCTAGCGGGTCGAACACCGGGGAGCTGTTTTTT.